This T cell receptor beta chain emerged from a study of blood T cell repertoires in COVID-19. As for the study in general: The samples span acute and convalescent COVID-19 from the United States, Italy and Spain. Nucleic acid was either cDNA or gDNA, and it came from T cells, B-cell-depleted T cells, or PBMCs.

Authors' processing steps: Amplification of reference gene primers was used by the study to estimate nucleated cell counts. The table came from immunoSEQ multiplex PCR; TCRdb's copy has only in-frame clones and leaves some out. V and J calls and clone size follow that table, whereas D and trimming were derived from the DNA. The repertoire holds about 170,000 clones, with 87% as singletons. Germline-derived CDR1 and CDR2 are MNHEY and SMNVEV (reference sequence). The J segment lost 10 bases and the V segment lost 6 bases, leaving 10 bases of the junction unmatched. The CDR3 consists of 15 residues. This chain connects TRBV27 to TRBJ2-1, with TRBD2 identical over 12 bases. Sequenced sample: peripheral blood. The source is a man aged 18 to 35 with active or convalescent COVID-19. The CDR3 coding sequence is TGTGCCAGCAGACTCGGACTAGCGGGGATGGAGGAGCAGTTCTTC. Translating gives CASRLGLAGMEEQFF.